These T cell receptor beta chains were read from a single sample in a study of blood T cell repertoires in COVID-19. Measured with immunoSEQ multiplex PCR; TCRdb has only the in-frame clones, and not every one. Seen here are around 300,000 clones, 75% to 90% observed once, and the top ten hold roughly 6.3%. Sequencing was done on a sample of peripheral blood. The source of these receptors is a woman aged 45-59 years with COVID-19, enrolled during active disease. The CDR3 runs from the conserved cysteine through the conserved F or W. The D gene is left open where the match is weak. Only part of the rows carry a size: once, few, many, or a class if the clone is expanded.

J gene | clone size | V gene | D gene | CDR3 DNA | CDR3 protein
TRBJ1-3 | NA | TRBV4-3 | NA | TGCGCCAGCAGCCAAGATTCCCTCCGCTCTGGAAACACCATATATTTT | CASSQDSLRSGNTIYF
TRBJ1-5 | NA | TRBV19 | NA | TGTGCCAGTAGTAACACCCGACTTGGGGAGCAGCCCCAGCATTTT | CASSNTRLGEQPQHF
TRBJ2-7 | NA | TRBV6-6 | NA | TGTGCCAGCAGCCCCCACCCCCCGAGTTACGAGCAGTACTTC | CASSPHPPSYEQYF
TRBJ1-2 | NA | TRBV5-6 | NA | TGTGCCAGCACCCTTGGTAGGGAGGATGGCTACACCTTC | CASTLGREDGYTF
TRBJ1-4 | NA | TRBV19 | TRBD1 | TGTGCCAGTACCCTGGGACAGTTTCCTAATGAAAAACTGTTTTTT | CASTLGQFPNEKLFF
TRBJ1-1 | NA | TRBV5-4 | TRBD1 | TGTGCCAGCAGCTTGGGAACCCAGGGGGCTGAAGCTTTCTTT | CASSLGTQGAEAFF
TRBJ1-1 | NA | TRBV11-2 | TRBD1 | TGTGCCAGCAGCTTAGCGGGACAGGTGAACACTGAAGCTTTCTTT | CASSLAGQVNTEAFF
TRBJ2-2 | NA | TRBV30 | NA | TGTGCCTGGAGTGTAGGAGTTACTGGGGAGCTGTTTTTT | CAWSVGVTGELFF
TRBJ2-2 | NA | TRBV5-6 | TRBD1 | TGTGCCAGCAGCTCGGACAGGGGGCTTGGCACCGGGGAGCTGTTTTTT | CASSSDRGLGTGELFF
TRBJ2-2 | NA | TRBV7-9 | NA | TGTGCCAGCAGCTCCCTCGGGGACACCGCCAACACCGGGGAGCTGTTTTTT | CASSSLGDTANTGELFF
TRBJ2-7 | NA | TRBV5-1 | NA | TGCGCCAGCAGCGTAATGACTGGGGGCCCCTACGAGCAGTACTTC | CASSVMTGGPYEQYF
TRBJ2-1 | NA | TRBV15 | TRBD2 | TGTGCCACCAGCAGATCCGGACTAGCGGGACTATACAATGAGCAGTTCTTC | CATSRSGLAGLYNEQFF
TRBJ1-6 | NA | TRBV5-1 | NA | TGCGCCAGCAGCTTGGCGGAGAGCTCCTATAATTCACCCCTCCACTTT | CASSLAESSYNSPLHF
TRBJ1-2 | NA | TRBV4-1 | NA | TGCGCCAGCAGCCAAGTCGGGACATCCTTATTTACCTTC | CASSQVGTSLFTF
TRBJ2-2 | NA | TRBV29-1 | NA | TGCAGCGTTGTTGGGCGGGGAAACACCGGGGAGCTGTTTTTT | CSVVGRGNTGELFF
TRBJ1-5 | once | TRBV4-1 | NA | TGCGCCAGCAGCTCCACAGGTATTGGCAATCAGCCCCAGCATTTT | CASSSTGIGNQPQHF
TRBJ2-7 | NA | TRBV11-3 | TRBD2 | TGTGCCAGCAGCTTAGATAGCGGGGACTTCTCCTACGAGCAGTACTTC | CASSLDSGDFSYEQYF
TRBJ1-5 | once | TRBV5-8 | NA | TGTGCCAGCAGCCCGGGGATACATAGCAATCAGCCCCAGCATTTT | CASSPGIHSNQPQHF
TRBJ2-2 | NA | TRBV6-5 | TRBD2 | TGTGCCAGCCAAAGGGTCAGCGGGACGGGCGGGGAGCTGTTTTTT | CASQRVSGTGGELFF
TRBJ2-7 | NA | TRBV4-3 | TRBD2 | TGCGCCAGCAGCCAAGGGATCCTAGCGGGTTCCTACGAGCAGTACTTC | CASSQGILAGSYEQYF
TRBJ2-4 | NA | TRBV6-5 | NA | TGTGCCAGCAGTTTCATTCCTCAGGGTGCAGAAAACATTCAGTACTTC | CASSFIPQGAENIQYF
TRBJ2-7 | NA | TRBV7-6 | TRBD1 | TGTGCCAGCAGCCATCCGGGGACAGGATACTACGAGCAGTACTTC | CASSHPGTGYYEQYF
TRBJ2-7 | NA | TRBV5-1 | TRBD2 | TGCGCCAGCAGTCTACGAGCGGGAGGCCCCTACGAGCAGTACTTC | CASSLRAGGPYEQYF
TRBJ2-1 | NA | TRBV5-1 | NA | TGCGCCAGCAGCTTGGAGCTAGGATCCTACAATGAGCAGTTCTTC | CASSLELGSYNEQFF
TRBJ2-5 | NA | TRBV19 | TRBD1 | TGTGCCAGTAGTACGCTCCGGGACAGGGCGGAGGAGACCCAGTACTTC | CASSTLRDRAEETQYF
TRBJ2-3 | NA | TRBV9 | TRBD1 | TGTGCCGGCCCCCAGGACAGGGCAGAAGATACGCAGTATTTT | CAGPQDRAEDTQYF